These T cell receptor beta chains were read from a single sample in a study of T cells after yellow fever vaccination. TCRdb fed the 5' RACE reads into MiXCR, producing one record per CDR3 protein. The sample shows 300,000 to 400,000 distinct CDR3 sequences, roughly 6.1% of them seen only once. The sequences come from PBMCs, collected 5 days after the yellow fever booster vaccination. These receptors all stem from a man aged 25-40 years who received the YFV17D yellow fever vaccine. Both conserved end residues are part of each CDR3. Fields, in order: D gene, J gene, clone size, V gene, CDR3 protein, CDR3 DNA. The D gene is left open where the match is weak. Part of the rows lack a size; the others show once, few, many or a class for expanded clones.

d_call: TRBD1; j_call: TRBJ2-3; clone_size: many; v_call: TRBV9; cdr3_aa: CASSVDRGGTQYF; cdr3_nt: TGTGCCAGCAGCGTAGACAGGGGTGGTACGCAGTATTTT
d_call: TRBD2; j_call: TRBJ2-7; clone_size: many; v_call: TRBV7-2; cdr3_aa: CASSFSSGRAQQYF; cdr3_nt: TGTGCCAGCAGCTTTTCTAGCGGGAGGGCCCAGCAGTACTTC
d_call: NA; j_call: TRBJ1-2; clone_size: many; v_call: TRBV5-1; cdr3_aa: CASSLEVPDGYTF; cdr3_nt: TGCGCCAGCAGCTTGGAGGTGCCCGACGGCTACACCTTC
d_call: NA; j_call: TRBJ2-7; clone_size: many; v_call: TRBV5-1; cdr3_aa: CASSFRTENYEQYF; cdr3_nt: TGCGCCAGCAGCTTCCGGACGGAGAACTACGAGCAGTACTTC
d_call: TRBD2; j_call: TRBJ2-1; clone_size: few; v_call: TRBV27; cdr3_aa: CASTLRLAGVRDEQFF; cdr3_nt: TGTGCCAGCACCCTAAGGCTAGCGGGAGTCAGGGATGAGCAGTTCTTC
d_call: NA; j_call: TRBJ2-5; clone_size: NA; v_call: TRBV29-1; cdr3_aa: CSVETAIYQETQYF; cdr3_nt: TGCAGCGTTGAAACGGCCATATACCAAGAGACCCAGTACTTC
d_call: TRBD1; j_call: TRBJ2-2; clone_size: few; v_call: TRBV20-1; cdr3_aa: CSALARQGNTGELFF; cdr3_nt: TGCAGTGCCCTTGCTCGACAGGGCAACACCGGGGAGCTGTTTTTT
d_call: TRBD2; j_call: TRBJ2-2; clone_size: few; v_call: TRBV12-3/TRBV12-4; cdr3_aa: CASSAGENTGELFF; cdr3_nt: TGTGCCAGCAGCGCGGGGGAAAACACCGGGGAGCTGTTTTTT
d_call: TRBD2; j_call: TRBJ2-1; clone_size: many; v_call: TRBV6-5; cdr3_aa: CASSLLAGVEKFDNEQFF; cdr3_nt: TGTGCCAGCAGCCTCCTAGCGGGAGTGGAAAAGTTCGACAATGAGCAGTTCTTC
d_call: NA; j_call: TRBJ2-7; clone_size: many; v_call: TRBV29-1; cdr3_aa: CSVASVSYEQYF; cdr3_nt: TGCAGCGTGGCCTCCGTCTCCTACGAGCAGTACTTC
d_call: NA; j_call: TRBJ2-1; clone_size: many; v_call: TRBV20-1; cdr3_aa: CSARTYSSYNEQFF; cdr3_nt: TGCAGTGCTAGGACGTACTCCTCCTACAATGAGCAGTTCTTC
d_call: NA; j_call: TRBJ1-1; clone_size: NA; v_call: TRBV18; cdr3_aa: CASSRVNTEAFF; cdr3_nt: TGTGCCAGCTCACGGGTGAACACTGAAGCTTTCTTT
d_call: NA; j_call: TRBJ2-6; clone_size: many; v_call: TRBV7-3; cdr3_aa: CASSSRGSLGANVLTF; cdr3_nt: TGTGCCAGCAGCTCTCGGGGTAGTTTGGGGGCCAACGTCCTGACTTTC
d_call: NA; j_call: TRBJ2-2; clone_size: few; v_call: TRBV5-5; cdr3_aa: CASSVRDTGELFF; cdr3_nt: TGTGCCAGCAGCGTCCGGGACACCGGGGAGCTGTTTTTT
d_call: NA; j_call: TRBJ2-3; clone_size: few; v_call: TRBV4-3; cdr3_aa: CASSQAVTRTDTQYF; cdr3_nt: TGCGCCAGCAGCCAAGCCGTCACGCGCACAGATACGCAGTATTTT
d_call: NA; j_call: TRBJ2-2; clone_size: few; v_call: TRBV20-1; cdr3_aa: CSANRAGGELFF; cdr3_nt: TGCAGTGCTAACAGGGCGGGCGGGGAGCTGTTTTTT
d_call: TRBD2; j_call: TRBJ2-3; clone_size: many; v_call: TRBV5-1; cdr3_aa: CASSPGTSTRTDTQYF; cdr3_nt: TGCGCCAGCAGTCCCGGGACTAGCACCAGAACAGATACGCAGTATTTT
d_call: NA; j_call: TRBJ2-1; clone_size: NA; v_call: TRBV7-8; cdr3_aa: CASFQGRSQYNEQFF; cdr3_nt: TGTGCCAGCTTCCAGGGGAGGTCGCAGTACAATGAGCAGTTCTTC
d_call: TRBD2; j_call: TRBJ2-5; clone_size: few; v_call: TRBV4-2; cdr3_aa: CASSQDSTVGAGRQETQYF; cdr3_nt: TGTGCCAGCAGCCAAGATTCGACAGTTGGAGCGGGAAGACAAGAGACCCAGTACTTC
d_call: TRBD2; j_call: TRBJ2-7; clone_size: few; v_call: TRBV5-8; cdr3_aa: CASTWTSGNSPPYEQYF; cdr3_nt: TGTGCCAGCACCTGGACTAGCGGAAATTCCCCTCCCTACGAGCAGTACTTC
d_call: NA; j_call: TRBJ2-7; clone_size: many; v_call: TRBV5-1; cdr3_aa: CASSLGQVTYEQYF; cdr3_nt: TGCGCCAGCAGCTTGGGACAGGTAACCTACGAGCAGTACTTC
d_call: NA; j_call: TRBJ1-4; clone_size: many; v_call: TRBV28; cdr3_aa: CASSRETNEKLFF; cdr3_nt: TGTGCCAGCTCGCGGGAAACTAATGAAAAACTGTTTTTT
d_call: NA; j_call: TRBJ2-1; clone_size: many; v_call: TRBV7-9; cdr3_aa: CASTTRETYNEQFF; cdr3_nt: TGTGCCAGCACCACCCGGGAAACGTACAATGAGCAGTTCTTC
d_call: TRBD1; j_call: TRBJ1-1; clone_size: few; v_call: TRBV29-1; cdr3_aa: CSVEEVGRTGNTEAFF; cdr3_nt: TGCAGCGTTGAAGAAGTCGGCCGGACAGGGAATACTGAAGCTTTCTTT
d_call: TRBD2; j_call: TRBJ2-3; clone_size: many; v_call: TRBV11-2; cdr3_aa: CASSLAGGALDTQYF; cdr3_nt: TGTGCCAGCAGCTTGGCCGGGGGGGCCCTAGATACGCAGTATTTT
d_call: TRBD2; j_call: TRBJ2-1; clone_size: many; v_call: TRBV29-1; cdr3_aa: CSVALRGGDNEQFF; cdr3_nt: TGCAGCGTTGCATTGCGGGGGGGAGACAATGAGCAGTTCTTC
d_call: TRBD1; j_call: TRBJ2-7; clone_size: NA; v_call: TRBV19; cdr3_aa: CASKGQGFYEQYF; cdr3_nt: TGTGCCAGTAAGGGACAGGGTTTCTACGAGCAGTACTTC
d_call: NA; j_call: TRBJ1-4; clone_size: NA; v_call: TRBV29-1; cdr3_aa: CSVVPPGEKLFF; cdr3_nt: TGCAGCGTTGTCCCTCCAGGGGAAAAACTGTTTTTT
d_call: NA; j_call: TRBJ1-5; clone_size: many; v_call: TRBV30; cdr3_aa: CAWSVGNQPQHF; cdr3_nt: TGTGCCTGGAGTGTGGGCAATCAGCCCCAGCATTTT
d_call: NA; j_call: TRBJ1-2; clone_size: many; v_call: TRBV4-2; cdr3_aa: CASTKGGGGYTF; cdr3_nt: TGTGCCAGCACCAAGGGGGGTGGTGGCTACACCTTC
d_call: TRBD2; j_call: TRBJ2-1; clone_size: few; v_call: TRBV10-3; cdr3_aa: CAISESGSGTYYNEQFF; cdr3_nt: TGTGCCATCAGTGAGTCGGGTAGCGGGACTTACTACAATGAGCAGTTCTTC
d_call: NA; j_call: TRBJ2-7; clone_size: many; v_call: TRBV7-9; cdr3_aa: CASSLITSYEQYF; cdr3_nt: TGTGCCAGCAGCTTAATTACTTCCTACGAGCAGTACTTC
d_call: NA; j_call: TRBJ1-6; clone_size: few; v_call: TRBV30; cdr3_aa: CAWSSGPPRPLHF; cdr3_nt: TGTGCCTGGAGTTCGGGCCCTCCCAGACCCCTCCACTTT
d_call: TRBD2; j_call: TRBJ2-1; clone_size: NA; v_call: TRBV20-1; cdr3_aa: CSAGTSGIAAGYEQFF; cdr3_nt: TGCAGTGCTGGGACTAGCGGGATTGCTGCTGGGTATGAGCAGTTCTTC
d_call: TRBD1; j_call: TRBJ2-7; clone_size: NA; v_call: TRBV20-1; cdr3_aa: CSAKDRVFYEQYF; cdr3_nt: TGCAGTGCTAAGGACAGGGTGTTCTACGAGCAGTACTTC
d_call: NA; j_call: TRBJ1-5; clone_size: NA; v_call: TRBV6-1; cdr3_aa: CASSEAGYSINQPQHF; cdr3_nt: TGTGCCAGCAGTGAAGCGGGGTACAGCATTAATCAGCCCCAGCATTTT
d_call: TRBD1; j_call: TRBJ2-7; clone_size: few; v_call: TRBV29-1; cdr3_aa: CSVEDTRGTGTDPYEQYF; cdr3_nt: TGCAGCGTTGAAGATACTCGCGGTACCGGGACAGACCCCTACGAGCAGTACTTC
d_call: NA; j_call: TRBJ2-3; clone_size: NA; v_call: TRBV5-1; cdr3_aa: CASSLTPPDTSSTDTQYF; cdr3_nt: TGCGCCAGCAGCTTGACCCCCCCTGACACCAGTAGCACAGATACGCAGTATTTT
d_call: TRBD2; j_call: TRBJ2-7; clone_size: NA; v_call: TRBV5-1; cdr3_aa: CASSLKEGLPSYEQYF; cdr3_nt: TGCGCCAGCAGCCTGAAGGAGGGACTACCCTCCTACGAGCAGTACTTC
d_call: NA; j_call: TRBJ1-1; clone_size: few; v_call: TRBV21-1; cdr3_aa: CASIRPGETEAFF; cdr3_nt: TGTGCCAGCATCCGGCCAGGGGAAACTGAAGCTTTCTTT
d_call: NA; j_call: TRBJ2-7; clone_size: many; v_call: TRBV7-2; cdr3_aa: CASSDRVQGSEQYF; cdr3_nt: TGTGCCAGCAGCGACCGGGTCCAAGGGAGCGAGCAGTACTTC
d_call: TRBD2; j_call: TRBJ2-3; clone_size: few; v_call: TRBV18; cdr3_aa: CASSPPAQAGGRSNTQYF; cdr3_nt: TGTGCCAGCTCACCACCAGCCCAGGCGGGAGGGCGTTCCAATACGCAGTATTTT
d_call: NA; j_call: TRBJ2-7; clone_size: many; v_call: TRBV5-1; cdr3_aa: CASRDAAYEQYF; cdr3_nt: TGCGCCAGCCGGGACGCAGCCTACGAGCAGTACTTC